The clone carrying this T cell receptor beta chain was counted a few times. The sample comes from a study of cytomegalovirus exposure and HLA in healthy donors. The V end was cut by 5 bases, the J end by 1 base, with 11 bases between. The CDR3 is 14 residues long. Germline V gene sequence: CDR1 SEHNR, CDR2 FQNEAQ (reference sequence). PCR amplification relied on 60 Vbeta primers (plus 13 Jbeta primers). Method: immunoSEQ multiplex PCR; TCRdb's copy keeps in-frame clones and lacks some. The repertoire holds 90,000 to 110,000 clones, with roughly 80% as singletons. The receptor was isolated from a young man in good health and CMV-seropositive. This rearrangement joins TRBV7-9 to TRBJ1-1, with D maybe TRBD1 (5 bases). The sequencing input was PBMCs. The CDR3 DNA follows: TGTGCCAGCAGCGATCGAACAGGGAACACTGAAGCTTTCTTT. This encodes CASSDRTGNTEAFF.